These 15 T cell receptor beta chains were sequenced from one sample in a study of CD8+ T cells in alopecia areata. Sorting used CD4, CD8alpha, NKG2D, NKG2ACE and other markers on pooled cutaneous lymph node cells. Following extraction, RNA underwent reverse transcription to cDNA, which served as the sequencing template. Clones were read by immunoSEQ multiplex PCR, and TCRdb kept only the in-frame ones, dropping some. Sampling found some 18,000 clones, none seen once. Sequencing was performed on CD8+ T cells sorted from a lymph node. The receptors derive from a C3H/HeJ mouse with alopecia areata. For this mouse line, the MHC haplotype is H2-k.

Notes on this clone: The germline and genes are mouse ones. The read finishes 4 residues shy of the CDR3 end, and the germline J gene is used to complete it. This rearrangement joins TRBV19 to TRBJ2-1; 9 nucleotides line up with TRBD2. Germline CDR1 reads FNHDT; CDR2 reads SITEND (reference sequence). With 1 base clipped from V and 5 bases from J, the junction kept 7 bases outside the gene matches. The CDR3 length is 16 residues. The CDR3 sequence: CASSIPDWGRDAEQFF. The CDR3 DNA, read in part, is TGTGCCAGCAGTATACCCGACTGGGGGCGGGATGCT. Filled out from reference TRBV19 and TRBJ2-1, the complete variable domain reads GGIITQTPKFLIGQEGQKLTLKCQQNFNHDTMYWYRQDSGKGLRLIYYSITENDLQKGDLSEGYDASREKKSSFSLTVTSAQKNEMAVFLCASSIPDWGRDAEQFFGPGTRLTVL.

This clone was picked up many times. Genes here carry mouse names. The read stops 4 residues short of the end of the CDR3; the missing end is completed from the germline J gene. The rearrangement links TRBV13-3 to TRBJ2-7; 7 bases are shared with TRBD2. Per the germline V gene, CDR1 is NNHDY and CDR2 is SYVADS. The CDR3 has 13 amino acids. Trimming removed 3 bases from V and 2 bases from J; junction bases left unmatched: 2. The covered CDR3 bases are TGTGCCAGCAGTGGGGGGGGGACCTAT. It translates to CASSGGGTY. The CDR3, in full, reads CASSGGGTYEQYF.

This clone was seen repeatedly, ten times or more. All gene names here are mouse names. The sequenced CDR3 bases are TGCACCTGCAGGGACTGGGGGAACCAAGAC. This encodes CTCRDWGNQD. The full-length CDR3 reads as CTCRDWGNQDTQYF. The rearrangement uses TRBV1 and TRBJ2-5; 10 positions match TRBD2. The read terminates 4 residues ahead of where the CDR3 ends, so the germline J gene completes it. Germline assignment: CDR1 NSQYPW and CDR2 LRSPGD (reference sequence). The trim removed 6 bases at V and 0 bases at J, leaving 0 bases unmatched. The CDR3 runs 14 residues. Full variable domain (outside the CDR3, taken from reference TRBV1 and TRBJ2-5): VTLLEQNPRWRLVPRGQAVNLRCILKNSQYPWMSWYQQDLQKQLQWLFTLRSPGDKEVKSLPGADYLATRVTDTELRLQVANMSQGRTLYCTCRDWGNQDTQYFGPGTRLLVL.

This clone was observed a handful of times. Each gene name is a mouse one. The read gets to within 4 residues of the CDR3 end, and the germline J gene fills in the rest. The genes are TRBV13-2 and TRBJ2-3, with TRBD2 as a possible D gene (7 bases). V shed 1 base and J shed 0 bases, with 9 bases lying between them. Looked up from germline, CDR1 is NNHNN and CDR2 is SYGAGS (reference sequence). This CDR3 has 15 amino acids. CDR3 region: CASGDPGGSAETLYF. CDR3 DNA, as far as it was read: TGTGCCAGCGGTGATCCTGGGGGCAGTGCAGAA.

A few counts support this clone. Genes here carry mouse names. The CDR3 is CASSQGDRGLYYAEQFF. Partial CDR3 DNA: TGTGCCAGCAGCCAAGGTGACAGGGGGCTTTACTATGCT. This chain uses TRBV2 with TRBJ2-1, with 10 bases identical to TRBD1. The DNA ends 4 residues before the CDR3 does, and the rest of the CDR3 is filled in from the germline J gene. This CDR3 spans 17 amino acids. Trimming at V came to 1 base and at J to 2 bases, leaving 5 bases not matched to a gene. Germline V gene data show CDR1 as LGHNA and CDR2 as YSYQKL.

This clone was seen more than once but under ten times. Germline and genes: mouse. The DNA ends 4 residues before the CDR3 does, and the rest of the CDR3 is filled in from the germline J gene. The V and J genes are TRBV19 and TRBJ2-5, with 10 bases identical to TRBD2. CDR1 FNHDT and CDR2 SITEND come from the germline V gene (reference sequence). The CDR3 extends over 14 amino acids. The CDR3 bases that were read are TGTGCCAGCAGTATCTGGGGGGGCGCAGAC. Translating it yields CASSIWGGAD. The CDR3 reads in full as CASSIWGGADTQYF.

Regarding this clone: The genes are named according to mouse. The read ends 4 residues shy of where the CDR3 ends; the end is completed using the germline J gene. This sequence joins TRBV13-1 and TRBJ2-7; the D gene is possibly TRBD1 (5 bases). The CDR3 loop spans 13 amino acids. Germline CDR1 reads NSHNY; CDR2 reads SYGAGN. The CDR3: CASSDGEGYEQYF. The part of the CDR3 DNA that was read is TGTGCCAGCAGTGATGGTGAGGGGTAT.

This clone was recorded many times. Here the gene names and germline are mouse. The read stops 4 residues short of the end of the CDR3; the missing end is completed from the germline J gene. The chain links TRBV13-3 to TRBJ2-1; 11 nucleotides line up with TRBD2. J lost 6 bases, V lost 2 bases, and 4 bases had no gene match. Germline V gene lookup returns CDR1 NNHDY and CDR2 SYVADS. The CDR3 runs 15 residues. The CDR3 spells CASSDRTGGSAEQFF. CDR3 DNA (partial): TGTGCCAGCAGTGACCGGACTGGGGGGAGTGCT.

This clone showed up many times. Mouse germline and gene names are used. The CDR3 spells CASSLQGGAEQFF. Incomplete CDR3 DNA: TGTGCCAGCAGCCTACAGGGAGGTGCT. The chain has TRBV19 and TRBJ2-1, with D possibly matching TRBD1 (6 bases). Read coverage stops 4 residues before the CDR3 terminus; the germline J gene supplies the remainder. Germline CDR1 is FNHDT and CDR2 is SITEND (reference sequence). There are 13 residues in the CDR3. V lost 5 bases and J 6 bases, leaving 12 bases between the germline ends.

This clone showed up many times. There is a difference at residue 12 between the TCRdb protein and the DNA translation, so the protein given here was translated from the DNA. Germline and genes: mouse. The CDR3 is cut off 3 residues early in the read; its end comes from the germline J gene. The V gene is TRBV13-3, the J gene TRBJ1-6; D is possibly TRBD1 (6 bases). TRBJ1-6 is an ORF; its function is uncertain. Between the trimmed V and J ends, which lost 0 bases and 4 bases, there was a span of 8 bases. CDR3 length equals 15 residues. The germline CDR1 and CDR2 sequences are NNHDY and SYVADS. The CDR3 sequence: CASSDGTDYNSPLYF. The CDR3 bases that were read are TGTGCCAGCAGTGATGGGACAGATTATAATTCGCCC.

Only a few counts were recorded for this clone. Any gene name here is a mouse gene name. Read data end 4 residues before the CDR3 end; the end is taken from the germline J gene. The J gene is TRBJ2-5, the V gene TRBV16; 7 positions agree with TRBD2. Looked up from germline, CDR1 is SGHSA and CDR2 is FRNQAP. The CDR3 contains 14 residues. The sequenced CDR3 bases are TGTGCAAGCAGCTTAGCGGCTGGGGGAGAC. Translated: CASSLAAGGD. The full-length CDR3 reads as CASSLAAGGDTQYF.

The sample holds many counts of this clone. The protein listed by TCRdb differs at residue 12 from the translated DNA, so the DNA translation is shown. Any gene name here is a mouse gene name. The CDR3 end lies 3 residues beyond the end of the read and is filled in from the germline J gene. The J gene is TRBJ1-3, the V gene TRBV17, with TRBD1 as a possible D gene (6 bases). Trimming pared 1 base from V and 3 bases from J, leaving 10 bases between. The germline CDR1 and CDR2 sequences are MNHDT and YYDKIL. The CDR3 runs to 15 residues. The CDR3 DNA, read in part, is TGTGCTAGCAGTAGAGGGCCAGGGGATGGAAATACG. Protein: CASSRGPGDGNT. The complete CDR3 protein is CASSRGPGDGNTLYF.

This clone came up many times. The listed genes are named as in mouse. The CDR3 end lies 4 residues beyond the end of the read and is filled in from the germline J gene. This chain uses TRBV13-3 with TRBJ2-2; 11 bases align to TRBD2. The J segment lost 4 bases and the V segment lost 2 bases, leaving 4 bases of the junction unmatched. Germline V lookup: CDR1 NNHDY, CDR2 SYVADS. The CDR3 totals 16 residues. The CDR3 sequence: CASSERLGGTTGQLYF. The covered CDR3 bases are TGTGCCAGCAGTGAAAGACTGGGGGGGACCACCGGG.

The sample holds a few counts of this clone. Mouse names are used for the genes. Read sequence stops 4 residues before the CDR3 end, and the germline J gene provides the missing end. The chain uses TRBV13-2 and TRBJ2-7; weak D call: TRBD1 (5 bases). Trimming cost V 9 bases and J 0 bases, with 10 bases left between them. Germline values: CDR1 NNHNN, CDR2 SYGAGS (reference sequence). This CDR3 comprises 12 residues. The CDR3 DNA, read in part, is TGTGCCACCAGGGCCAGCTCCTAT. Encoded protein: CATRASSY. The entire CDR3 sequence reads CATRASSYEQYF.

This clone was detected only a few times. Gene labels here are mouse ones. The sequenced fragment ends 4 residues before the CDR3 boundary, so the rest is inferred from the germline J gene. This chain connects TRBV31 to TRBJ1-1; a possible D gene is TRBD1 (5 bases). The CDR3 consists of 12 residues. CDR1 is GKSSPN, CDR2 SITVG, per germline. The part of the CDR3 DNA that was read is TGTGCCTGGAGTCTTCAGGGCGCA. This encodes CAWSLQGA. The full CDR3 protein is CAWSLQGAEVFF.